A single sample gave rise to the 24 T cell receptor beta chains below, sequenced in a study of T cell responses to AZD1222 COVID-19 vaccine. This table comes from immunoSEQ multiplex PCR, and its TCRdb copy is limited to in-frame clones, with some not included. Among roughly 150,000 clones listed, 80% to 95% were seen once. The source material was peripheral blood, sampled on day 0 of AZD1222 vaccination. The source of these receptors is an adult in good health.

The chain employs TRBV6-5 and TRBJ2-7; D unclear. Trimming left V 6 bases short and J 7 bases short, with 16 bases between. The CDR3 consists of 13 residues. Germline V CDR1 and CDR2: MNHEY, SVGAGI. CDR3 coding DNA: TGTGCCAGCAGCGTCCTTCCGCCCAGGGAGCAGTACTTC. Encoded protein: CASSVLPPREQYF.

The J gene is TRBJ1-1, the V gene TRBV4-3, with TRBD1 matching 8 bases. With 0 bases clipped from V and 4 bases from J, the junction kept 10 bases outside the gene matches. This CDR3 is built from 17 residues. Germline CDR1 LGHNA, CDR2 YSLEER. The CDR3 DNA reads TGCGCCAGCAGCCAAGAAGGCAGGGGGCATAGTGGCACTGAAGCTTTCTTT. Its translation: CASSQEGRGHSGTEAFF.

V usage is TRBV2 and J usage is TRBJ2-1; D unresolved. This CDR3 comprises 15 residues. Germline values: CDR1 SNHLY, CDR2 FYNNEI. Trimming took off 2 bases at V and 6 bases at J, with 14 bases between the two ends. In DNA, the CDR3 is TGTGCCAGCAGTGAACAAGCGCCGTTGGGCAATGAGCAGTTCTTC. Residues: CASSEQAPLGNEQFF.

The chain joins TRBV7-2 to TRBJ2-1; 8 positions match TRBD2. The CDR3 covers 16 residues. V lost 5 bases to trimming and J lost 1 base; unmatched junction nucleotides: 7. Germline lookup yields CDR1 SGHTA and CDR2 FQGNSA. CDR3 sequence (DNA): TGTGCCAGCAGCGGTGGCGGGGGGTCATCCTACAATGAGCAGTTCTTC. Encoded protein: CASSGGGGSSYNEQFF.

CDR3 protein: CASRGQFQETQYF. CDR3 in DNA: TGTGCCAGCAGGGGACAGTTCCAAGAGACCCAGTACTTC. The rearrangement uses TRBV12-3 or TRBV12-4 and TRBJ2-5, with 7 positions matching TRBD1. The CDR3 is made up of 13 amino acids. Trimming at V came to 6 bases and at J to 1 base, leaving 2 bases not matched to a gene.

The sample holds a few counts of this clone. The chain uses TRBV3-1 (or the pseudogene TRBV3-2) and TRBJ2-1; 7 positions match TRBD1. Germline-derived CDR1 and CDR2 are LGHDT and YNNKEL (reference sequence). The ends lost 4 bases at V and 7 bases at J; junction bases unmatched: 1. CDR3 length: 12 residues. CDR3 residues: CASSPDRNEQFF. CDR3 in DNA: TGTGCCAGCAGCCCGGACAGGAATGAGCAGTTCTTC.

V usage is TRBV11-2 and J usage is TRBJ2-1; 8 bases fit TRBD1. Germline V gene data show CDR1 as SGHAT and CDR2 as FQNNGV. After removal of 5 bases from V and 2 bases from J, the junction contained 5 bases not matched to a gene. The CDR3 loop spans 15 amino acids. In DNA, the CDR3 is TGTGCCAGCAGCCCGACGACAGGGGCCTACAATGAGCAGTTCTTC. Translated, it gives CASSPTTGAYNEQFF.

This clone showed up just once. This chain connects TRBV5-1 to TRBJ1-2; 9 bases are shared with TRBD1. The CDR3 totals 15 residues. The V segment lost 0 bases and the J segment 7 bases; nucleotides outside the gene matches: 7. Germline CDR1 reads SGHRS; CDR2 reads YFSETQ. CDR3 DNA: TGCGCCAGCAGCTTGGAGACAGGGGGGGGCCGTGGCTACACCTTC. Translated: CASSLETGGGRGYTF.

V gene TRBV7-9 combines with J gene TRBJ1-2; 7 positions agree with TRBD1. Looked up from germline, CDR1 is SEHNR and CDR2 is FQNEAQ (reference sequence). With 5 bases clipped from V and 10 bases from J, the junction kept 7 bases outside the gene matches. The CDR3 runs to 12 residues. Here the CDR3 reads CASSLPQGTYTF. CDR3 nucleotide sequence: TGTGCCAGCAGCCTTCCACAGGGGACCTACACCTTC.

The CDR3 region is CASSFGLANEQFF. CDR3 DNA: TGTGCCAGCAGCTTTGGACTAGCGAATGAGCAGTTCTTC. This chain links TRBV11-1 with TRBJ2-1; 9 nucleotides align to TRBD2. V was clipped by 3 bases and J by 7 bases; unmatched bases: 1. Germline-derived CDR1 and CDR2 are SGHAT and FQDESV (reference sequence). The CDR3 is 13 amino acids.

This clone was detected only a few times. The chain uses TRBV19 and TRBJ1-4; 7 nucleotides agree with TRBD1. This CDR3 contains 13 residues. J was trimmed by 7 bases and V by 4 bases; bases with no gene match: 3. CDR1 and CDR2 from the germline V gene are LNHDA and SQIVND (reference sequence). CDR3 nucleotide sequence: TGTGCCAGTAGTAAAAGGACAGGTGAAAAACTGTTTTTT. Translated: CASSKRTGEKLFF.

The count of this clone is one. The chain is built from TRBV6-5 and TRBJ2-7, with D uncertain. The CDR3 totals 14 residues. V lost 8 bases and J lost 1, with 15 bases in between. Looked up from germline, CDR1 is MNHEY and CDR2 is SVGAGI. The CDR3 sequence is CASSISTASYEQYF. In DNA, the CDR3 is TGTGCCAGCTCAATTAGTACAGCGTCCTACGAGCAGTACTTC.

V gene TRBV18 combines with J gene TRBJ1-5, with D possibly TRBD1 on 5 matching bases. Deletions cut 2 bases from V and 9 bases from J, with 11 bases between. Germline CDR1 is KGHSH and CDR2 is LQKENI. This CDR3 is 13 amino acids long. The CDR3 coding sequence is TGTGCCAGCTCACCAGGGGGTAGGGTGCCCCAGCATTTT. This codes for CASSPGGRVPQHF.

This chain links TRBV3-1 (or the pseudogene TRBV3-2) with TRBJ2-1; TRBD2 matches at 9 bases. This CDR3 has 18 amino acids. V shed 0 bases, J shed 1 base, and the junction held 7 bases outside the gene matches. The germline V gene has CDR1 LGHDT and CDR2 YNNKEL (reference sequence). This CDR3 reads CASSQERLAGPSYNEQFF. CDR3 DNA sequence: TGTGCCAGCAGCCAAGAGAGGCTAGCGGGGCCATCCTACAATGAGCAGTTCTTC.

The chain employs TRBV5-1 and TRBJ2-7; 11 positions agree with TRBD2. This CDR3 has 15 residues. The junction had 7 bases not matched to a gene; V was cut back by 3 bases and J by 5 bases. Germline values: CDR1 SGHRS, CDR2 YFSETQ. The CDR3 DNA is TGCGCCAGCAGCTCTAATAGCGGGAGGGCCCACGAGCAGTACTTC. As protein: CASSSNSGRAHEQYF.

V usage is TRBV4-1 and J usage is TRBJ1-2; no firm D call. V was shortened by 1 base and J by 0 bases, with 9 bases between the two germline ends. The CDR3 runs 15 residues. Germline loops: CDR1 MGHRA, CDR2 YSYEKL. The DNA of the CDR3 is TGCGCCAGCAGCCAAGTGACGGCCCCTAACTATGGCTACACCTTC. Translating gives CASSQVTAPNYGYTF.

This rearrangement joins TRBV19 to TRBJ1-1, with no clear D. The CDR3 sequence is 13 residues long. Trimming cost V 1 base and J 3 bases, with 6 bases left between them. From germline, CDR1 is LNHDA and CDR2 SQIVND (reference sequence). CDR3 in DNA: TGTGCCAGTAGTATAGCGCCTGACACTGAAGCTTTCTTT. Its translation is CASSIAPDTEAFF.

The chain links TRBV11-2 to TRBJ2-1; 13 bases are shared with TRBD2. This CDR3 is 14 amino acids long. CDR1 and CDR2 (germline): SGHAT, FQNNGV. J was trimmed by 15 bases and V by 5 bases; bases with no gene match: 10. The CDR3 nucleotides are TGTGCCAGCAGCACCGGGACTAGCGGGGTGGGCTGGTTCTTC. It yields the protein CASSTGTSGVGWFF. The full variable domain, completed using reference TRBV11-2 and TRBJ2-1, is EAGVAQSPRYKIIEKRQSVAFWCNPISGHATLYWYQQILGQGPKLLIQFQNNGVVDDSQLPKDRFSAERLKGVDSTLKIQPAKLEDSAVYLCASSTGTSGVGWFFGPGTRLTVL.

The rearrangement links TRBV7-3 to TRBJ2-7; D uncertain. The CDR3 consists of 13 residues. In germline, CDR1 is SGHTA, CDR2 FQGTGA. Deletions cut 6 bases from V and 5 bases from J, with 14 bases between. CDR3 residues: CASSRFTGHEQYF. The CDR3 coding sequence is TGTGCCAGCAGTCGGTTCACGGGCCACGAGCAGTACTTC. Full variable domain (outside the CDR3, taken from reference TRBV7-3 and TRBJ2-7): GAGVSQTPSNKVTEKGKYVELRCDPISGHTALYWYRQSLGQGPEFLIYFQGTGAADDSGLPNDRFFAVRPEGSVSTLKIQRTERGDSAVYLCASSRFTGHEQYFGPGTRLTVT.

The V gene is TRBV5-5, the J gene TRBJ1-5, with D uncertain. From germline, CDR1 is SGHKS and CDR2 YYEKEE (reference sequence). Between the trimmed V and J ends, which lost 0 bases and 2 bases, there was a span of 9 bases. The CDR3 length is 15 residues. The CDR3 DNA reads as TGTGCCAGCAGCTTGGGTCCTACCGGCAATCAGCCCCAGCATTTT. It specifies CASSLGPTGNQPQHF.

This clone showed up just once. The chain carries TRBV15 and TRBJ2-7; TRBD1 matches 9 bases. The V segment lost 5 bases and the J segment 6 bases; nucleotides outside the gene matches: 11. Germline CDR1 and CDR2: LNHNV and YYDKDF (reference sequence). The CDR3 extends over 15 amino acids. CDR3 coding DNA: TGTGCCACCAGCGGACCTCGGGGACAGGGCGGCGAGCAGTACTTC. Encoded protein: CATSGPRGQGGEQYF. The full variable domain, its missing parts supplied by reference TRBV15 and TRBJ2-7, is DAMVIQNPRYQVTQFGKPVTLSCSQTLNHNVMYWYQQKSSQAPKLLFHYYDKDFNNEADTPDNFQSRRPNTSFCFLDIRSPGLGDTAMYLCATSGPRGQGGEQYFGPGTRLTVT.

CDR3 sequence: CASSQKLGIQYF. CDR3 in DNA: TGTGCCAGCAGCCAAAAACTGGGAATTCAGTACTTC. The V call is TRBV3-1 (or the pseudogene TRBV3-2), the J call TRBJ2-4, with unresolved D. Trimming stripped 2 bases from V and 10 bases from J, with 9 bases between. This CDR3 is 12 amino acids long. CDR1 and CDR2 from the germline V gene are LGHDT and YNNKEL (reference sequence).

V is TRBV10-1 and J is TRBJ2-7; no clear D gene. With 10 bases removed from V and 3 bases from J, the gap between germline ends came to 10 bases. Germline CDR1 reads WNHNN; CDR2 reads SYGVQD (reference sequence). This CDR3 has 11 amino acids. CDR3 region: CATTEYYEQYF. The CDR3 region has the DNA TGCGCCACCACAGAGTACTACGAGCAGTACTTC.

The V and J genes are TRBV7-2 and TRBJ1-2, with 8 bases fitting TRBD1. The CDR3 consists of 14 residues. Germline CDR1 and CDR2: SGHTA and FQGNSA. The V and J ends lost 2 bases and 8 bases, in that order; junction bases with no gene match: 7. The CDR3 DNA follows: TGTGCCAGCAGCTTAACGACAGGGGTGAGGGGCTACACCTTC. It encodes CASSLTTGVRGYTF.